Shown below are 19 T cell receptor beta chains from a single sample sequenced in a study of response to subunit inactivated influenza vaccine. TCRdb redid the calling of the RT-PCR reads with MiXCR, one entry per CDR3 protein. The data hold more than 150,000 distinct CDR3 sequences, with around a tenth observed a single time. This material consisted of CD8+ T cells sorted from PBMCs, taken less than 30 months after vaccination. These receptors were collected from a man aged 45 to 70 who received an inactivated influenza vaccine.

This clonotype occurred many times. The CDR3 DNA reads as TGCGCCAGCAGCCAAGATCGAAAATGGCGGGGGATCTACAATGAGCAGTTCTTC. This sequence encodes CASSQDRKWRGIYNEQFF. The V gene is TRBV4-3, the J gene TRBJ2-1, with 7 bases matching TRBD2. Trimming took 0 bases from V and 3 from J; bases not matched to a gene: 11. Germline V gene sequence: CDR1 LGHNA, CDR2 YSLEER. The CDR3 has 18 amino acids.

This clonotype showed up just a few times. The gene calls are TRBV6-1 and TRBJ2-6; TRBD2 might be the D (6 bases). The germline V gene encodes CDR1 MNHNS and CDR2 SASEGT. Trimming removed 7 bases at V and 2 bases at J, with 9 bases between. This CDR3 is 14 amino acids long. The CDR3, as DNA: TGTGCCAGCAAGCCGGGGGCTGGGGCCAACGTCCTGACTTTC. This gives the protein CASKPGAGANVLTF.

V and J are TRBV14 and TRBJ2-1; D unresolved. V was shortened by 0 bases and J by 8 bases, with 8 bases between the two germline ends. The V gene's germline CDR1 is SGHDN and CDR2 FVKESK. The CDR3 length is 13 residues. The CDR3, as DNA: TGTGCCAGCAGCCAAGATCTTGGGGATGAGCAGTTCTTC. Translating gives CASSQDLGDEQFF. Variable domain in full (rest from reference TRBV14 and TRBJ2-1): EAGVTQFPSHSVIEKGQTVTLRCDPISGHDNLYWYRRVMGKEIKFLLHFVKESKQDESGMPNNRFLAERTGGTYSTLKVQPAELEDSGVYFCASSQDLGDEQFFGPGTRLTVL.

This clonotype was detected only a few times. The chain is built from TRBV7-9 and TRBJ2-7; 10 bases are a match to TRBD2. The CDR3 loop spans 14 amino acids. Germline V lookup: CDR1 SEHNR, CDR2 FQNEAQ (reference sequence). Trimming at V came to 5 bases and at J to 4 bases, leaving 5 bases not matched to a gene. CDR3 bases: TGTGCCAGCAGCACCGGGACTAGCGAATACGAGCAGTACTTC. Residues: CASSTGTSEYEQYF.

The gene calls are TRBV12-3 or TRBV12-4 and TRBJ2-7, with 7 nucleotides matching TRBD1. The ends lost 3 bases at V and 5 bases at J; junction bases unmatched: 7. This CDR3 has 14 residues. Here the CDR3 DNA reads TGTGCCAGCAGTTTTTTTGACAGGGTCGACGAGCAGTACTTC. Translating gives CASSFFDRVDEQYF.

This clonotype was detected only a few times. The CDR3 reads CASSPFHTYEQYF. CDR3 sequence (DNA): TGTGCCAGCAGCCCCTTTCACACATACGAGCAGTACTTC. The chain is built from TRBV14 and TRBJ2-7; D is uncertain. This CDR3 spans 13 amino acids. Germline V lookup: CDR1 SGHDN, CDR2 FVKESK. Trimming removed 4 bases at V and 4 bases at J, with 11 bases between.

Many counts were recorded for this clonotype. This CDR3 is CASSQDGGTETEKLFF. In DNA form, the CDR3 reads TGCGCCAGCAGCCAAGATGGAGGGACGGAAACCGAAAAACTGTTTTTT. This sequence joins TRBV4-3 and TRBJ1-4, with D possibly being TRBD1 (5 bases). CDR1 LGHNA and CDR2 YSLEER come from the germline V gene. The CDR3 has 16 residues. V lost 0 bases to trimming and J lost 8 bases, with 16 bases between them.

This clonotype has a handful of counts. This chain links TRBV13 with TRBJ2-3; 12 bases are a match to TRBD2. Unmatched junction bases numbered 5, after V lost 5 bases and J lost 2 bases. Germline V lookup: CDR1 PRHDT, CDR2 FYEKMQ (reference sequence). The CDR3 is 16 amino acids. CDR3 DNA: TGTGCCAGCAGCCAAAGGACTAGCGGGGTCACAGATACGCAGTATTTT. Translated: CASSQRTSGVTDTQYF. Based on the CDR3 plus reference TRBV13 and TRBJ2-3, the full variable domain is AAGVIQSPRHLIKEKRETATLKCYPIPRHDTVYWYQQGPGQDPQFLISFYEKMQSDKGSIPDRFSAQQFSDYHSELNMSSLELGDSALYFCASSQRTSGVTDTQYFGPGTRLTVL.

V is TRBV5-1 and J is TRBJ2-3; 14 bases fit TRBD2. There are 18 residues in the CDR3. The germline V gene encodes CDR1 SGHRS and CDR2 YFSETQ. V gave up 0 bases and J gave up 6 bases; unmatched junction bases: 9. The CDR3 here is CASSLGSGLAGGFDTQYF. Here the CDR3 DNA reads TGCGCCAGCAGCTTGGGTAGCGGACTAGCGGGAGGTTTCGATACGCAGTATTTT.

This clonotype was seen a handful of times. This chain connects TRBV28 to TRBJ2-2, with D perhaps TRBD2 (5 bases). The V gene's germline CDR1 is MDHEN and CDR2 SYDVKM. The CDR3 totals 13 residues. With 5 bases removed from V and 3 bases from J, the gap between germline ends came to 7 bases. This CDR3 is CASSSSDTGELFF. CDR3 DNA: TGTGCCAGCAGTAGTAGCGACACCGGGGAGCTGTTTTTT.

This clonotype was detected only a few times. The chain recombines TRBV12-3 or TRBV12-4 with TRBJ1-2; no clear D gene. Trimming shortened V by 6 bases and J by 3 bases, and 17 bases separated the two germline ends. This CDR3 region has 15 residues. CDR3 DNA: TGTGCCAGCAGCCCCCGTACGGGAATGTACTATGGCTACACCTTC. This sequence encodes CASSPRTGMYYGYTF.

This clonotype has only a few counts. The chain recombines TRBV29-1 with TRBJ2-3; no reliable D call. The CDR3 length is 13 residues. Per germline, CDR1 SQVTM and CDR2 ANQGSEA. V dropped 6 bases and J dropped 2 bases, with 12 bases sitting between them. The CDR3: CSVDQEITDTQYF. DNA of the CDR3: TGCAGCGTAGACCAGGAGATCACAGATACGCAGTATTTT.

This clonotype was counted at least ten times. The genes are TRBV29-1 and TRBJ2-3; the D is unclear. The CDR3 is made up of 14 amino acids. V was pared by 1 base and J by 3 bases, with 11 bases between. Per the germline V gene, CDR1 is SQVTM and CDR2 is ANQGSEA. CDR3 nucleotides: TGCAGCGTTGAAGGGCGGCACGGAACAGATACGCAGTATTTT. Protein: CSVEGRHGTDTQYF.

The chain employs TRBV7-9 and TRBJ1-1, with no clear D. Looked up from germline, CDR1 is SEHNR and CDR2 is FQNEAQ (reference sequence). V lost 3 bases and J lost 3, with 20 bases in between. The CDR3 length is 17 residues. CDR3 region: CASSFFGPRGRHTEAFF. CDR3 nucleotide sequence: TGTGCCAGCAGCTTTTTTGGCCCTCGGGGAAGGCACACTGAAGCTTTCTTT. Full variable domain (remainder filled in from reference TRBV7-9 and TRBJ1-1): DTGVSQNPRHKITKRGQNVTFRCDPISEHNRLYWYRQTLGQGPEFLTYFQNEAQLEKSRLLSDRFSAERPKGSFSTLEIQRTEQGDSAMYLCASSFFGPRGRHTEAFFGQGTRLTVV.

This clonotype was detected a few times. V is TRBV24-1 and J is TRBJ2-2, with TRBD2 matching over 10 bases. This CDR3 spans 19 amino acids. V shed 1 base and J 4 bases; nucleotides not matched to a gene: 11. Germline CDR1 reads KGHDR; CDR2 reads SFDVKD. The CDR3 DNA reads TGTGCCACCAGTGATTTTGTCCAGCGGGAGGGCCATGTCACCGGGGAGCTGTTTTTT. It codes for CATSDFVQREGHVTGELFF.

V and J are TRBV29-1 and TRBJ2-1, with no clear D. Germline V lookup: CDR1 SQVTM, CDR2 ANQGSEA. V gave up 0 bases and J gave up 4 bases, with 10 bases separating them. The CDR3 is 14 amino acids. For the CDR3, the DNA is TGCAGCGTTGAAGAGGGATTGTCGTACAATGAGCAGTTCTTC. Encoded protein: CSVEEGLSYNEQFF.

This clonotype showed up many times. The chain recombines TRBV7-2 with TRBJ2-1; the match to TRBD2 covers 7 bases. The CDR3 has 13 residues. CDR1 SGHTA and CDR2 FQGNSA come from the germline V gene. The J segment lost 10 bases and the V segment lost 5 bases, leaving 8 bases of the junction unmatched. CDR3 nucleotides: TGTGCCAGCAGCCCCTTCGCGGGAGCCGAGCAGTTCTTC. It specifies CASSPFAGAEQFF. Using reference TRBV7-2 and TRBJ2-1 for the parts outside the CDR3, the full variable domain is GAGVSQSPSNKVTEKGKDVELRCDPISGHTALYWYRQSLGQGLEFLIYFQGNSAPDKSGLPSDRFSAERTGGSVSTLTIQRTQQEDSAVYLCASSPFAGAEQFFGPGTRLTVL.

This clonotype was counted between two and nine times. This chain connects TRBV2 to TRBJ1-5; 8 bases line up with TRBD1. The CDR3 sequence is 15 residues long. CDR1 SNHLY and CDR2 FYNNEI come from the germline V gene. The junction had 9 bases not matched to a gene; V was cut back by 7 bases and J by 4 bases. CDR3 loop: CASILSRQGNQPQHF. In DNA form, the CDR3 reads TGTGCCAGCATTTTATCTCGACAGGGGAATCAGCCCCAGCATTTT.

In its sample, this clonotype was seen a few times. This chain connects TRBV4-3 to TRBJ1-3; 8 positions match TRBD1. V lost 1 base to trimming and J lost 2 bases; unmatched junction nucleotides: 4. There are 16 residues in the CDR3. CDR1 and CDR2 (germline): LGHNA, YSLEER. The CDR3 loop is CASSQVGRGPGNTIYF. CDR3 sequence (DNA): TGCGCCAGCAGCCAAGTGGGCAGGGGGCCTGGAAACACCATATATTTT.